This T cell receptor (beta chain) came from a study of blood T cell repertoires in COVID-19. Study in general: Spain, Italy and the United States supplied samples that represented acute and convalescent COVID-19. PBMCs, B-cell-depleted T cells, or T cells provided the cDNA or gDNA that made up the material.

The method was immunoSEQ multiplex PCR; TCRdb's version includes in-frame clones alone and lacks a portion of them. The sample carries roughly 250,000 clones, 87% recorded once. Ages ranged from about 18 to 89 years, with residence in around 24 US areas. Membership in each cohort depended on participant-reported clinical history. Germline V gene lookup returns CDR1 SGHTA and CDR2 FQGTGA. CDR3 length: 15 residues. Trimming pared 5 bases from V and 4 bases from J, leaving 17 bases between. The chain is built from TRBV7-3 and TRBJ1-1; D gene uncertain. The sequencing input was PBMCs or T cells enriched from blood (not recorded which). The origin of this receptor is a woman aged 25 to 39 with acute COVID-19. This chain's CDR3 is CASSLPGRGPTEAFF. The CDR3 DNA follows: TGTGCCAGCAGCCTCCCCGGACGGGGTCCCACTGAAGCTTTCTTT. Variable domain in full (rest from reference TRBV7-3 and TRBJ1-1): GAGVSQTPSNKVTEKGKYVELRCDPISGHTALYWYRQSLGQGPEFLIYFQGTGAADDSGLPNDRFFAVRPEGSVSTLKIQRTERGDSAVYLCASSLPGRGPTEAFFGQGTRLTVV.